The entry below gives a single T cell receptor beta chain sequence along with its context. Its antigen remains undetermined. It has no much larger one-base neighbor in the sample; base qualities were not kept. The data stem from a study of T cell responses to AZD1222 COVID-19 vaccine (dated by TCRdb to about 2021). About the full investigation: TCR sequencing was performed for roughly 250 trial participants, of whom around 210 were given two doses of AZD1222 and around 26 were given two doses of MenACWY control vaccine. Trial participants were enrolled by age into 18-55, 56-69 and 70-plus year subgroups, with about 150, 28 and 57 TCR-sequenced participants respectively. Overall study results and their limits: Participants were mostly white British and included more females than males, and it was suggested by the authors that clonal diversity may have been underestimated. Vaccine-associated CD4 TCRs spanned the whole spike protein, with dominant responses in regions 160-218 and 743-854. No day 14 peak-response samples were available, so repertoires were characterized only after the peak T cell response. After two AZD1222 doses, both the breadth and the depth of spike-specific TCRs were significantly higher than at day 0 and than in MenACWY recipients. The 56-69-year group was small, and its depth increase did not reach significance, likely because of low power. Conclusions about previously exposed vaccinees are limited, since just a handful of AZD1222 recipients were seropositive for SARS-CoV-2 at baseline. Reportedly, close to half of the unique spike-specific TCRs recognized epitopes lying outside the regions that are mutated in the B.1.351 and B.1.1.7 variants.

The CDR3 regions of human TCRbeta chains were subjected to immunosequencing. The study's own analysis went as follows. TCRs in the repertoires were matched against a reference library of SARS-CoV-2-specific TCRs that had been generated with the MIRA antigen-specificity platform. Breadth was defined as the fraction of unique TCRs that were SARS-CoV-2-associated. Depth was defined as the fraction of total T cells that were SARS-CoV-2-associated. Each spike-specific TCR was assigned to its reactive spike region and to a CD4 or CD8 class using the MIRA data. Log10-transformed breadth and depth values were compared by one-way ANOVA with Sidak's multiple comparisons tests. The table was pulled from immuneACCESS by TCRdb, which kept in-frame rearrangements only. Such tables lose some clones; where checked, under half of the loss comes from unresolved V genes, and the rest has no known cause. That table gives V, J and clone size, and the DNA gave D and trimming. This sample holds 140,000 to 150,000 clones; roughly 93% were observed only once. The ten largest clones take up about 1.8% of the sample.

The time point label for this specimen denotes: about 28 days (+/-7) after the second vaccine dose. AZD1222 recipients whose second dose came at about 4 weeks and those whose second dose came at about 12 weeks were combined into one group, since spike-specific TCR depth and breadth did not differ between the two schedules. Vaccinee samples were obtained from the UK trials COV001 and COV002, which included a single-blind randomized controlled phase 2/3 trial of AZD1222 (ChAdOx1 nCoV-19) in healthy adults. Trial participant PBMC samples were collected at day 0 and day 28 after the second dose for TCRbeta chain sequencing. The CDR3 goes from the cysteine to the phenylalanine over 15 residues. The only DNA kept is the CDR3, 45 bases in frame from the first base. Per the germline V gene (reference sequence), LNHDA is the CDR1 and SQIVND is the CDR2. At the junction V is shortened by 4 bases and J by 0 bases, with 10 bases in between.

This chain joins TRBV19 to TRBJ2-1; a weak D assignment points to TRBD2 (5 bases agree). Source: peripheral blood, taken 28 days after the second AZD1222 dose. This clonotype was sampled from an adult who received the AZD1222 COVID-19 vaccine. The CDR3 in this case is CASSRVGSSYNEQFF. The DNA sequence is given as TGTGCCAGTAGTAGAGTGGGGAGCTCCTACAATGAGCAGTTCTTC. Joined to the reference TRBV19 and TRBJ2-1 proteins, this CDR3 gives the full variable domain: DGGITQSPKYLFRKEGQNVTLSCEQNLNHDAMYWYRQDPGQGLRLIYYSQIVNDFQKGDIAEGYSVSREKKESFPLTVTSAQKNPTAFYLCASSRVGSSYNEQFFGPGTRLTVL.